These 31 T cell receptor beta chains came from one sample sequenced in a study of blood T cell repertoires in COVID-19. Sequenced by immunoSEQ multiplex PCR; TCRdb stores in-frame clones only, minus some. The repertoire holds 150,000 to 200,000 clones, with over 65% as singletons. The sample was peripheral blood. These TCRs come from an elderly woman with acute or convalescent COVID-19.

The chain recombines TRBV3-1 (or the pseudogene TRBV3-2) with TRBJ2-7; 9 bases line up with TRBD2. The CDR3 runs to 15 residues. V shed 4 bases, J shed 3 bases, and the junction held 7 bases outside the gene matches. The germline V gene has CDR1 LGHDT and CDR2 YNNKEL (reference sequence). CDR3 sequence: CASSPGLATGYEQYF. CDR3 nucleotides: TGTGCCAGCAGCCCCGGACTAGCGACTGGCTACGAGCAGTACTTC.

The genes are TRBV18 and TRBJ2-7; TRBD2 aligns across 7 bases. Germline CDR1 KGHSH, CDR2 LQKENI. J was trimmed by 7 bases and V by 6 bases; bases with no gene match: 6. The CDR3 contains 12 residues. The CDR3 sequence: CASSSDGREQYF. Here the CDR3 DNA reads TGTGCCAGCTCCTCGGACGGGAGGGAGCAGTACTTC.

The CDR3 loop reads CASSSGEDTRSGNTIYF. In DNA, the CDR3 is TGTGCCAGCAGTTCAGGAGAGGACACACGCTCTGGAAACACCATATATTTT. The chain has TRBV28 and TRBJ1-3; TRBD1 is a possible D gene (5 bases). CDR1 is MDHEN and CDR2 is SYDVKM in the germline V gene. Trimming shortened V by 4 bases and J by 0 bases, and 16 bases separated the two germline ends. This CDR3 contains 17 residues.

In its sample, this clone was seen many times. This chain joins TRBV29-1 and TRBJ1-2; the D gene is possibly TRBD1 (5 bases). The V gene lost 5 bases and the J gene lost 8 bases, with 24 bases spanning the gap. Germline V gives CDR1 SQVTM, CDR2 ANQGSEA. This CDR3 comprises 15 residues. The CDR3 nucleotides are TGCAGCGTTTATTTCACCGGGACGGTGGCGGGAGGCTACACCTTC. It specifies CSVYFTGTVAGGYTF.

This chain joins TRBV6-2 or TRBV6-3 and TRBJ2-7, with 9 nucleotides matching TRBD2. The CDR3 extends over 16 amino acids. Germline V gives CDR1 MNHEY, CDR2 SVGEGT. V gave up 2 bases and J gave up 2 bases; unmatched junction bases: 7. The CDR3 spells CASSYASGNRPYEQYF. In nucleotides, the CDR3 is TGTGCCAGCAGTTACGCTAGCGGGAATCGGCCCTACGAGCAGTACTTC.

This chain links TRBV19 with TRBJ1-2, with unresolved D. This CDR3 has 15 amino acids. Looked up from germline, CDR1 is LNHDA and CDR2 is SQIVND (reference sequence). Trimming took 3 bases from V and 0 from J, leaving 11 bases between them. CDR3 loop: CASSINLGANYGYTF. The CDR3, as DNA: TGTGCCAGTAGTATCAATCTGGGCGCTAACTATGGCTACACCTTC.

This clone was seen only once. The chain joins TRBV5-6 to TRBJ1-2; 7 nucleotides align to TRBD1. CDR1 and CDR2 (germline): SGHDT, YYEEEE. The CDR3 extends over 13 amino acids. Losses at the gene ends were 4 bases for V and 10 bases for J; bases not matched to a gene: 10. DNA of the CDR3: TGTGCCAGCAGCGTAACTGACAGGGTTTACTACACCTTC. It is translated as CASSVTDRVYYTF.

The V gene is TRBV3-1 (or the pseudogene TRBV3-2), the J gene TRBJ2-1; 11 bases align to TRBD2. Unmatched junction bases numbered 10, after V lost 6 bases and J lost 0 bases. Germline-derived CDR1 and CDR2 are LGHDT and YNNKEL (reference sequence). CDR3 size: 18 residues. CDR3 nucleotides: TGTGCCAGCAGACCGGGACTAGCGGTTTTAAGCTCCTACAATGAGCAGTTCTTC. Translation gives CASRPGLAVLSSYNEQFF.

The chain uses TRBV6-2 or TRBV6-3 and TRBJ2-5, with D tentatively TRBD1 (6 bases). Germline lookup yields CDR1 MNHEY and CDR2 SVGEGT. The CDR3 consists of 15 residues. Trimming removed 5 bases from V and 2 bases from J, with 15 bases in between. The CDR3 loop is CASSTSLTGQETQYF. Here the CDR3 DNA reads TGTGCCAGCAGTACGTCCCTGACAGGACAAGAGACCCAGTACTTC.

For the CDR3, the DNA is TGTGCCAGCAGTCCCTCGGGCGGATGGGAGTCGGATACGCAGTATTTT. It specifies CASSPSGGWESDTQYF. V and J are TRBV28 and TRBJ2-3; D might be TRBD2 (5 bases). CDR1 is MDHEN, CDR2 SYDVKM, per germline. V lost 5 bases and J 6 bases, leaving 21 bases between the germline ends. This CDR3 contains 16 residues.

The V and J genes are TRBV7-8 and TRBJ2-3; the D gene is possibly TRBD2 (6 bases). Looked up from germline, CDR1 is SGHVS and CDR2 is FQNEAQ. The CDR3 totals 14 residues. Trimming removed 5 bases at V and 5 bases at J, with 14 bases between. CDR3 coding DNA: TGTGCCAGCAGCCGTAATTCGCGGGGAGATACGCAGTATTTT. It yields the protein CASSRNSRGDTQYF.

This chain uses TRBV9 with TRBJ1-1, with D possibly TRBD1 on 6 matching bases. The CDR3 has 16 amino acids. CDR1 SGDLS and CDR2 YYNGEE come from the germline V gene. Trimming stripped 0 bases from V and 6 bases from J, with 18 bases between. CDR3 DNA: TGTGCCAGCAGCGTAGGACCCGTTGGACAGCCGTCTGAAGCTTTCTTT. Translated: CASSVGPVGQPSEAFF. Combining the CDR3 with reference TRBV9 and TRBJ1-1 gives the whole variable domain DSGVTQTPKHLITATGQRVTLRCSPRSGDLSVYWYQQSLDQGLQFLIQYYNGEERAKGNILERFSAQQFPDLHSELNLSSLELGDSALYFCASSVGPVGQPSEAFFGQGTRLTVV.

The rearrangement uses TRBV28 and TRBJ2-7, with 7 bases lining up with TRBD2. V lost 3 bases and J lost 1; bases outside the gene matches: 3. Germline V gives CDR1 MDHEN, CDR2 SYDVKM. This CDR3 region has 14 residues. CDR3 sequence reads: CASSFARGSYEQYF. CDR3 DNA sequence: TGTGCCAGCAGTTTCGCGCGGGGGTCCTACGAGCAGTACTTC. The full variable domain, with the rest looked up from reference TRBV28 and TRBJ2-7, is DVKVTQSSRYLVKRTGEKVFLECVQDMDHENMFWYRQDPGLGLRLIYFSYDVKMKEKGDIPEGYSVSREKKERFSLILESASTNQTSMYLCASSFARGSYEQYFGPGTRLTVT.

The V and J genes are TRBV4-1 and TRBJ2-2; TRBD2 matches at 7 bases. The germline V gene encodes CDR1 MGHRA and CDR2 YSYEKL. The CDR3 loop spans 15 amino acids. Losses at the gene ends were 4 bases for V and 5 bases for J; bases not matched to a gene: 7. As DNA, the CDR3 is TGCGCCAGCAGCCGCGGACTAGTGGAGACCGGGGAGCTGTTTTTT. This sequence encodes CASSRGLVETGELFF.

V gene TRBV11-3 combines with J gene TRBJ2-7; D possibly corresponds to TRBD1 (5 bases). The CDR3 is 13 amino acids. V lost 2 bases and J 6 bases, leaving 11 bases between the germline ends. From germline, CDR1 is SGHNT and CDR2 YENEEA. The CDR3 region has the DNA TGTGCCAGCAGCTTAAGTAGCAGGGCCGAGCAGTACTTC. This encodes CASSLSSRAEQYF.

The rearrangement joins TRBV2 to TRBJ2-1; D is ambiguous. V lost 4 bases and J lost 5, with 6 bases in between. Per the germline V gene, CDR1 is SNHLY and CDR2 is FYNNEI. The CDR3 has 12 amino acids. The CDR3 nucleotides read TGTGCCAGCAGTGTCGCGAACAATGAGCAGTTCTTC. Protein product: CASSVANNEQFF.

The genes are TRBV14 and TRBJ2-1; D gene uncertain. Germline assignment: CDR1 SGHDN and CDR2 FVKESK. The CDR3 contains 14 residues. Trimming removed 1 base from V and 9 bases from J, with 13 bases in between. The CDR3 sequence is CASSQARSSGEQFF. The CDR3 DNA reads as TGTGCCAGCAGCCAAGCCCGGAGCTCGGGTGAGCAGTTCTTC.

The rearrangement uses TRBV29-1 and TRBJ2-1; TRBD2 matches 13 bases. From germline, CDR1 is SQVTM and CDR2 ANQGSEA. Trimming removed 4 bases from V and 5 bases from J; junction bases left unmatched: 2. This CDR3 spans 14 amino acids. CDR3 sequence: CSVGGLAGNNEQFF. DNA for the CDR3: TGCAGCGTTGGGGGACTAGCGGGAAACAATGAGCAGTTCTTC.

The CDR3 loop is CASSPGTSSLYEQYF. CDR3 nucleotides: TGTGCCAGCAGCCCCGGGACTAGCAGCCTCTACGAGCAGTACTTC. V and J are TRBV7-6 and TRBJ2-7, with 9 positions matching TRBD2. The V and J ends lost 5 bases and 3 bases, in that order; junction bases with no gene match: 8. The CDR3 sequence is 15 residues long. The germline gives CDR1 SGHVS, CDR2 FNYEAQ.

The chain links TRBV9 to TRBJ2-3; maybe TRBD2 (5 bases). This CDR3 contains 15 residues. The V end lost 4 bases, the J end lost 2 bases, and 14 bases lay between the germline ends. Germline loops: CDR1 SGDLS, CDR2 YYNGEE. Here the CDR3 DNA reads TGTGCCAGCAGCCCGGCAAGCGGAGTCACAGATACGCAGTATTTT. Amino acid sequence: CASSPASGVTDTQYF.

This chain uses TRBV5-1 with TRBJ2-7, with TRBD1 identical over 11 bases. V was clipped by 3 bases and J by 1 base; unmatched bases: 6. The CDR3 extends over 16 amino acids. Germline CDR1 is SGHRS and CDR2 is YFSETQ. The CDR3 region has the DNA TGCGCCAGCAGCTCCGGACAGGGGGCGGTGTCCTACGAGCAGTACTTC. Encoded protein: CASSSGQGAVSYEQYF.

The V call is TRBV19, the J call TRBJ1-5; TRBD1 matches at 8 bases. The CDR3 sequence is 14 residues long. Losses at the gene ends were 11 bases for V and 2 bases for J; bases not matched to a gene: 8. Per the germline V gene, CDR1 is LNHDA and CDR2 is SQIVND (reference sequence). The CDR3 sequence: CAANDRGGNQPQHF. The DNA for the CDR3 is TGTGCCGCCAATGACAGGGGCGGCAATCAGCCCCAGCATTTT.

The CDR3 sequence: CASSGQGATEAFF. In DNA, the CDR3 is TGTGCCAGCTCTGGACAGGGCGCCACTGAAGCTTTCTTT. V usage is TRBV18 and J usage is TRBJ1-1; 8 nucleotides agree with TRBD1. After removal of 6 bases from V and 4 bases from J, the junction contained 4 bases not matched to a gene. The CDR3 contains 13 residues. CDR1 and CDR2 from the germline V gene are KGHSH and LQKENI.

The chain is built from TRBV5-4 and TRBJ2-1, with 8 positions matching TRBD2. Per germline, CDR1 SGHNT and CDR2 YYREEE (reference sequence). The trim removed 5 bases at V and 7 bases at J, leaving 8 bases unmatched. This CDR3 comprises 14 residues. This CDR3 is CASRTGLVSNEQFF. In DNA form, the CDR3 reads TGTGCCAGCAGGACGGGACTAGTGTCGAATGAGCAGTTCTTC.

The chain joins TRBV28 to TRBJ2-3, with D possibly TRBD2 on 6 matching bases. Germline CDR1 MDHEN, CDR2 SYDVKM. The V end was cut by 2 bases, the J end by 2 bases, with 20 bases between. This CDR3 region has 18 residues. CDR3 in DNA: TGTGCCAGCAGTTTAGTCGTTGTGGCGGGACTCAACACAGATACGCAGTATTTT. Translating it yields CASSLVVVAGLNTDTQYF.

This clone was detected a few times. The CDR3: CASSVGMSTDSPLHF. CDR3 sequence (DNA): TGTGCCAGCAGCGTAGGTATGTCCACGGATTCACCCCTCCACTTT. V usage is TRBV9 and J usage is TRBJ1-6; D gene ambiguous. The CDR3 consists of 15 residues. V lost 0 bases to trimming and J lost 8 bases, with 12 bases between them. The V gene's germline CDR1 is SGDLS and CDR2 YYNGEE.

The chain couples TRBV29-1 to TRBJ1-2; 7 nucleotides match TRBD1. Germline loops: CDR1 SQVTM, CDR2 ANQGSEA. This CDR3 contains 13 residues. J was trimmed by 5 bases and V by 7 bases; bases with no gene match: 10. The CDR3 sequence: CSAGDSLFYGYTF. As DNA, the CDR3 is TGCAGCGCAGGGGACAGCCTTTTTTATGGCTACACCTTC.

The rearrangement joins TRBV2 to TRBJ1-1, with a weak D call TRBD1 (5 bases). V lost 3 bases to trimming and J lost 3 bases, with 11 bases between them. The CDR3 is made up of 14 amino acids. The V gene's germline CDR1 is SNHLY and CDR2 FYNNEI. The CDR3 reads CASSEVLGDTEAFF. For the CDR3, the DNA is TGTGCCAGCAGTGAGGTGTTAGGGGACACTGAAGCTTTCTTT.

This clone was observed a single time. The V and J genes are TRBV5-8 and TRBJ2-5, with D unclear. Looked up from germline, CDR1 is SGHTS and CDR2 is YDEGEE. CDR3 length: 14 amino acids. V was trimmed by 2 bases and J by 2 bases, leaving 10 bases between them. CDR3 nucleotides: TGTGCCAGCAGCTTAAGACACTTACAAGAGACCCAGTACTTC. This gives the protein CASSLRHLQETQYF. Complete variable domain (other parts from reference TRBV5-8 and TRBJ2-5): EAGVTQSPTHLIKTRGQQATLRCSPISGHTSVYWYQQALGLGLQFLLWYDEGEERNRGNFPPRFSGRQFPNYSSELNVNALELEDSALYLCASSLRHLQETQYFGPGTRLLVL.

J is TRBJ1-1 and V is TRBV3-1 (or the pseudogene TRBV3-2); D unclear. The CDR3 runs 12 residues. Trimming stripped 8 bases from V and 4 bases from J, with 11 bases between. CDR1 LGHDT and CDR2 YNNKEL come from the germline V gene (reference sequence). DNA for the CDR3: TGTGCCAGCGACTCCCCGGGCACTGAAGCTTTCTTT. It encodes CASDSPGTEAFF.

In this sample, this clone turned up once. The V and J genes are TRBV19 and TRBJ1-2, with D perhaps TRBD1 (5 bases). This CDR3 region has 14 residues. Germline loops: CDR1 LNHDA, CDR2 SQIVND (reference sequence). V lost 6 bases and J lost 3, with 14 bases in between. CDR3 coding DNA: TGTGCCAGTAGCCTAGGGGTTTCCTACTATGGCTACACCTTC. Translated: CASSLGVSYYGYTF. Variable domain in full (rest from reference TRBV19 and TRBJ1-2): DGGITQSPKYLFRKEGQNVTLSCEQNLNHDAMYWYRQDPGQGLRLIYYSQIVNDFQKGDIAEGYSVSREKKESFPLTVTSAQKNPTAFYLCASSLGVSYYGYTFGSGTRLTVV.